One sample yielded the 21 T cell receptor beta chains listed below, sequenced in a study of STAT3 mutations in large granular lymphocyte leukemia. Study-level results: At least one immunodominant TCR beta clonotype appeared in every T-cell large granular lymphocyte leukemia patient.

TCRdb's copy holds only in-frame clones and misses some; the assay was immunoSEQ multiplex PCR. The data show more than 15,000 clones, around 92% seen once. These receptors' targets are unknown. Sequenced material: peripheral blood mononuclear cells. These TCRs come from a man aged 55 to 70 with T-cell large granular lymphocyte leukemia. Some clones in this sample may be carry-over from other donors' samples.

This chain uses TRBV18 with TRBJ2-3; perhaps TRBD1 as D (6 bases). Deletions cut 9 bases from V and 6 bases from J, with 19 bases between. Germline lookup yields CDR1 KGHSH and CDR2 LQKENI. This CDR3 spans 14 amino acids. The CDR3 nucleotides read TGTGCCAGTCGATCGACAGGCCTTGGGGATACGCAGTATTTT. Translated, it gives CASRSTGLGDTQYF.

This chain links TRBV7-9 with TRBJ2-5, with unresolved D. CDR3 length: 14 residues. V was pared by 5 bases and J by 2 bases, with 12 bases between. CDR1 and CDR2 (germline): SEHNR, FQNEAQ (reference sequence). In nucleotides, the CDR3 is TGTGCCAGCAGCGACCTTGCACAACAAGAGACCCAGTACTTC. Protein: CASSDLAQQETQYF.

V is TRBV29-1 and J is TRBJ1-2, with D maybe TRBD1 (5 bases). CDR3 length equals 11 residues. V lost 5 bases and J 6 bases, leaving 10 bases between the germline ends. The V gene's germline CDR1 is SQVTM and CDR2 ANQGSEA. The CDR3 DNA is TGCAGCGTTCTCAGGGAGAATGGCTACACCTTC. This gives the protein CSVLRENGYTF.

The chain employs TRBV11-2 and TRBJ2-1; 14 positions match TRBD2. This CDR3 comprises 15 residues. With 6 bases clipped from V and 4 bases from J, the junction kept 2 bases outside the gene matches. Germline loops: CDR1 SGHAT, CDR2 FQNNGV. For the CDR3, the DNA is TGTGCCAGCAGTCGGACTAGCGGGGGGTACAATGAGCAGTTCTTC. Translated, it gives CASSRTSGGYNEQFF.

The V call is TRBV7-9, the J call TRBJ2-3, with a possible D match to TRBD2 (6 bases). Trimming removed 6 bases at V and 2 bases at J, with 27 bases between. Germline CDR1 is SEHNR and CDR2 is FQNEAQ (reference sequence). This CDR3 region has 19 residues. The CDR3 sequence is CASSSTGTPTFIATDTQYF. CDR3 in DNA: TGTGCCAGCAGTTCTACCGGGACTCCCACCTTCATTGCCACAGATACGCAGTATTTT.

This chain uses TRBV9 with TRBJ1-4, with TRBD1 as a possible D gene (5 bases). Germline CDR1 SGDLS, CDR2 YYNGEE. The CDR3 runs 14 residues. Trimming took 3 bases from V and 12 from J, leaving 18 bases between them. CDR3 amino acids: CASSEGPGRGELFF. The DNA for the CDR3 is TGTGCCAGCAGCGAGGGGCCTGGGCGCGGGGAACTGTTTTTT.

This clone showed up just once. This sequence joins TRBV15 and TRBJ1-1; a weak D match, TRBD1 (5 bases). Germline V gene lookup returns CDR1 LNHNV and CDR2 YYDKDF (reference sequence). The CDR3 consists of 14 residues. V shed 3 bases and J shed 8 bases, with 16 bases lying between them. CDR3 region: CATSSTGGVWEAFF. In DNA, the CDR3 is TGTGCCACCAGCAGCACGGGGGGGGTATGGGAAGCTTTCTTT.

The chain uses TRBV11-3 and TRBJ2-7; the match to TRBD2 covers 10 bases. Germline V gene sequence: CDR1 SGHNT, CDR2 YENEEA. With 7 bases clipped from V and 0 bases from J, the junction kept 6 bases outside the gene matches. CDR3 length: 15 amino acids. This CDR3 is CASILAGDTSYEQYF. CDR3 DNA: TGTGCCAGCATCCTAGCGGGAGATACCTCCTACGAGCAGTACTTC.

The chain recombines TRBV27 with TRBJ1-2; TRBD1 is a possible D gene (5 bases). From germline, CDR1 is MNHEY and CDR2 SMNVEV (reference sequence). This CDR3 has 14 amino acids. V was pared by 6 bases and J by 5 bases, with 16 bases between. The chain's CDR3 is CASRKGEGTYGYTF. In nucleotides, the CDR3 is TGTGCCAGCAGGAAAGGGGAGGGGACTTATGGCTACACCTTC.

CDR3: CASSPTTGNSGNTIYF. CDR3 nucleotide sequence: TGTGCCAGCTCACCTACGACAGGCAACTCTGGAAACACCATATATTTT. The V call is TRBV18, the J call TRBJ1-3; perhaps TRBD1 as D (6 bases). The CDR3 consists of 16 residues. Germline CDR1 is KGHSH and CDR2 is LQKENI. Trimming cost V 3 bases and J 0 bases, with 12 bases left between them.

The chain joins TRBV7-3 to TRBJ2-3; TRBD2 matches at 9 bases. In germline, CDR1 is SGHTA, CDR2 FQGTGA. After removal of 2 bases from V and 5 bases from J, the junction contained 8 bases not matched to a gene. CDR3 length: 16 amino acids. The DNA of the CDR3 is TGTGCCAGCAGCTTAGCTAGCGGGGTGGTCGGAGATACGCAGTATTTT. As protein: CASSLASGVVGDTQYF.

The CDR3 nucleotides are TGTGCCTGGAGCTCCGGGTCCTGGGATCAGCCCCAGCATTTT. Translated: CAWSSGSWDQPQHF. The rearrangement links TRBV30 to TRBJ1-5; no firm D call. Trimming took off 3 bases at V and 5 bases at J, with 14 bases between the two ends. Germline V gives CDR1 GTSNPN, CDR2 SVGIG (reference sequence). The CDR3 has 14 amino acids.

The chain combines TRBV5-5 with TRBJ2-2; D is perhaps TRBD2 (5 bases). This CDR3 spans 16 amino acids. V lost 4 bases, J lost 1 base, and 14 bases lay in between. Germline CDR1 SGHKS, CDR2 YYEKEE (reference sequence). CDR3 in amino acids: CASSPEVWGNTGELFF. The CDR3, as DNA: TGTGCCAGCAGCCCGGAGGTTTGGGGGAACACCGGGGAGCTGTTTTTT. Combining the CDR3 with reference TRBV5-5 and TRBJ2-2 gives the whole variable domain DAGVTQSPTHLIKTRGQQVTLRCSPISGHKSVSWYQQVLGQGPQFIFQYYEKEERGRGNFPDRFSARQFPNYSSELNVNALLLGDSALYLCASSPEVWGNTGELFFGEGSRLTVL.

The chain carries TRBV6-1 and TRBJ2-6; the D call may be TRBD1 or TRBD2 (5 bases each). Germline loops: CDR1 MNHNS, CDR2 SASEGT. The CDR3 spans 15 residues. V lost 4 bases and J lost 4, with 11 bases in between. The CDR3 region has the DNA TGTGCCAGCAGTGGGGGACGGGCCGGGGCCAACGTCCTGACTTTC. Translated: CASSGGRAGANVLTF.

V usage is TRBV5-1 and J usage is TRBJ2-1; TRBD2 matches at 11 bases. The junction had 6 bases not matched to a gene; V was cut back by 2 bases and J by 8 bases. The CDR3 has 15 residues. Germline CDR1 is SGHRS and CDR2 is YFSETQ. In nucleotides, the CDR3 is TGCGCCAGCAGCTTCCTAGCGGGAGGTTCTGATGAGCAGTTCTTC. The encoded protein is CASSFLAGGSDEQFF.

This chain links TRBV6-6 with TRBJ1-5; D gene uncertain. The V and J ends lost 6 bases and 5 bases respectively, with 17 bases between them. CDR1 and CDR2 from the germline V gene are MNHNY and SVGAGI (reference sequence). This CDR3 has 15 amino acids. CDR3 DNA sequence: TGTGCCAGCAGACTCCATGAGTATGACGATCAGCCCCAGCATTTT. It codes for CASRLHEYDDQPQHF.

The chain carries TRBV25-1 and TRBJ2-7; TRBD2 is a possible D gene (5 bases). The CDR3 is 15 amino acids. V shed 3 bases and J shed 2 bases, with 14 bases lying between them. From germline, CDR1 is MGHDK and CDR2 SYGVNS. The CDR3 nucleotides read TGTGCCAGCAGTGACACAGCGCTAGCCCCCTACGAGCAGTACTTC. This encodes CASSDTALAPYEQYF.

This clone was seen a single time. V and J are TRBV18 and TRBJ2-6, with a possible D match to TRBD1 (5 bases). CDR1 is KGHSH, CDR2 LQKENI, per germline. The CDR3 contains 16 residues. Trimming left V 3 bases short and J 2 bases short, with 11 bases between. CDR3 in DNA: TGTGCCAGCTCACCTGGACAATTTGCTGGGGCCAACGTCCTGACTTTC. Protein product: CASSPGQFAGANVLTF.

The rearrangement joins TRBV30 to TRBJ2-7, with D perhaps being TRBD1 or TRBD2 (6 bases each). CDR3 length: 14 residues. Trimming took off 5 bases at V and 2 bases at J, with 16 bases between the two ends. Per the germline V gene, CDR1 is GTSNPN and CDR2 is SVGIG (reference sequence). The CDR3 sequence is CAWRRGSRAYEQYF. CDR3 DNA sequence: TGTGCCTGGCGGAGGGGGAGTCGGGCCTACGAGCAGTACTTC.

This chain links TRBV5-6 with TRBJ2-4; unclear D gene. Germline loops: CDR1 SGHDT, CDR2 YYEEEE. Deletions cut 6 bases from V and 9 bases from J, with 13 bases between. The CDR3 runs to 12 residues. The CDR3 is CASTNTLGIQYF. DNA of the CDR3: TGTGCCAGCACCAACACCCTAGGCATTCAGTACTTC.

V and J are TRBV15 and TRBJ2-5, with TRBD2 matching over 11 bases. The germline V gene has CDR1 LNHNV and CDR2 YYDKDF (reference sequence). This CDR3 has 14 amino acids. Unmatched junction bases numbered 3, after V lost 4 bases and J lost 5 bases. In nucleotides, the CDR3 is TGTGCCACCAGCACGAGGACTAGCGGGGAGACCCAGTACTTC. It specifies CATSTRTSGETQYF.